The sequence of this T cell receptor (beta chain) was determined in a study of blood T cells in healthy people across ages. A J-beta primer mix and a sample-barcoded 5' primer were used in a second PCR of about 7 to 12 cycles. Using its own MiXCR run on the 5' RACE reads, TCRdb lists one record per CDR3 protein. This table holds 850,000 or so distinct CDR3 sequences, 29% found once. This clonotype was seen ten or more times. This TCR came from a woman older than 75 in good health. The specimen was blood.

The CDR3 DNA follows: TGTGCCAGCAGTGAAGCCCCGACAGTCCCCTACGAGCAGTACTTC. Residues: CASSEAPTVPYEQYF. This chain joins TRBV6-1 and TRBJ2-7, with D maybe TRBD1 (5 bases). This CDR3 comprises 15 residues. In germline, CDR1 is MNHNS, CDR2 SASEGT. With 0 bases removed from V and 2 bases from J, the gap between germline ends came to 11 bases.